One sample yielded the 7 T cell receptor beta chains listed below, sequenced in a study of T cell responses to AZD1222 COVID-19 vaccine. Generated by immunoSEQ multiplex PCR, the TCRdb table keeps only in-frame clones and is missing some. The repertoire holds 15,000 or so clones, about four fifths seen once, with approximately 15% in the top ten. Specimen: peripheral blood, collected 28 days after the second AZD1222 dose. The receptors were sampled from an adult who received the AZD1222 COVID-19 vaccine.

The chain carries TRBV28 and TRBJ1-5, with D perhaps TRBD1 (5 bases). Trimming shortened V by 6 bases and J by 3 bases, and 12 bases separated the two germline ends. CDR1 and CDR2 from the germline V gene are MDHEN and SYDVKM. The CDR3 spans 14 residues. The CDR3: CASRWGVDNQPQHF. For the CDR3, the DNA is TGTGCCAGCAGATGGGGGGTAGACAATCAGCCCCAGCATTTT.

The sample holds a few counts of this clone. V usage is TRBV6-5 and J usage is TRBJ1-5; D unresolved. The ends were cut back, 5 bases at V and 6 bases at J, with 11 bases in the middle. Germline CDR1 and CDR2: MNHEY and SVGAGI. CDR3 length equals 13 residues. CDR3 DNA sequence: TGTGCCAGCAGTAAGGGAGACGGTCAGCCCCAGCATTTT. Translation gives CASSKGDGQPQHF.

This clone appeared a single time. The CDR3 protein is CASSSSGGETEAFF. The CDR3 nucleotides read TGTGCCAGTAGTTCCTCAGGGGGCGAAACTGAAGCTTTCTTT. The rearrangement uses TRBV19 and TRBJ1-1, with 8 nucleotides matching TRBD1. The CDR3 sequence is 14 residues long. The V and J ends lost 5 bases and 5 bases, in that order; junction bases with no gene match: 7. Looked up from germline, CDR1 is LNHDA and CDR2 is SQIVND (reference sequence).

The chain combines TRBV7-8 with TRBJ2-3, with D perhaps matching TRBD1 or TRBD2 (5 bases each). This CDR3 region has 16 residues. Germline values: CDR1 SGHVS, CDR2 FQNEAQ. V lost 1 base and J lost 4, with 15 bases in between. The CDR3 DNA follows: TGTGCCAGCAGCTTAGTAATGGCGCTGGGGGCAGATACGCAGTATTTT. Amino acid sequence: CASSLVMALGADTQYF.

A few counts support this clone. V and J are TRBV21-1 and TRBJ2-3; TRBD2 is the table's D call, not checked against the DNA. TRBV21-1 is assigned pseudogene status. The CDR3 contains 19 residues. The DNA for the CDR3 is TGTGCCAGCAGCCCCCGGGGTAGCGGGGGGTGTCCTAGCACAGATACGCAGTATTTT. Encoded protein: CASSPRGSGGCPSTDTQYF.

The V gene is TRBV19, the J gene TRBJ2-5, with TRBD1 as a possible D gene (6 bases). Germline V lookup: CDR1 LNHDA, CDR2 SQIVND (reference sequence). V was shortened by 5 bases and J by 6 bases, with 13 bases between the two germline ends. This CDR3 is 13 amino acids long. This CDR3 reads CASSQQGLQTQYF. CDR3 sequence (DNA): TGTGCCAGTAGTCAACAGGGCTTGCAGACCCAGTACTTC.

The V call is TRBV10-3, the J call TRBJ2-1; D might be TRBD1 (6 bases). Trimming shortened V by 3 bases and J by 7 bases, and 19 bases separated the two germline ends. Per the germline V gene, CDR1 is ENHRY and CDR2 is SYGVKD. This CDR3 region has 16 residues. The CDR3 loop is CAISDSYGQSDNEQFF. The CDR3 DNA reads as TGTGCCATCAGTGATTCTTATGGACAGTCCGATAATGAGCAGTTCTTC.